This T cell receptor beta chain was obtained from a study of T cell clonality in common variable immunodeficiency (dated by TCRdb to 2014 to 2015). Beyond this particular receptor, the publication reports: Even though DNA input was the same, control samples had an average of approximately 82,000 unique sequences each, compared with 25,000 to 35,000 in CVID samples. CVID TCRbeta sequences reportedly showed fewer deletions and N-nucleotide insertions and lacked highly modified clones with 13 or more V deletions. TCRbeta clonality was higher in CVID subjects than in healthy controls (t-test p = 0.018), and the increase was most characteristic of about a third of subjects. According to the authors, figuring out what caused the increased clonality in CVID would require sequencing the repertoires of T cell subpopulations. CVID subjects shared fewer TCRbeta clones with each other than healthy controls did (p < 0.0001). Patient heterogeneity within the CVID cohort put limits on correlating repertoire features with clinical complications.

Most CVID patients and most healthy controls were of Caucasian heritage. Heparinized peripheral whole blood samples of about 5 to 8 ml were collected from each donor. TCRbeta CDR3 repertoires were sequenced from genomic DNA of adults with common variable immune deficiency (CVID) and healthy adult controls. The control group comprised some 22 healthy adult volunteers, some 12 female and 10 male, aged roughly 23 to 70 years with a mean age of approximately 35. To isolate peripheral blood mononuclear cells, diluted blood was subjected to density centrifugation over Hypaque 1077 or Ficoll-Paque. Unsorted mononuclear cells served as the source of genomic DNA, which was extracted either by Qiagen column purification or by a centrifugation-based method. CDR1 is given as MRHNA and CDR2 as SNTAGT, both from the germline V gene. V and J are truncated by 0 bases and 7 bases respectively, leaving an intervening sequence of 13 bases. The CDR3 sequence holds 16 residues, the cysteine and phenylalanine included. Only the CDR3 bases that were read are kept: 39 of them, in frame from base 1.

CVID samples and control samples contributed equivalent amounts of genomic DNA as sequencing input. For every sample, a 60 bp segment covering the rearranged TCRbeta CDR3 region was amplified and then sequenced. The immunoSEQ assay, a bias-corrected multiplex PCR with high-throughput sequencing, was employed for TCRbeta amplification. Under the source paper's analysis protocol: Each unique nucleotide sequence was treated as a clone and annotated with V, D and J genes, copy number and frequency. Sequences were labeled productive if in frame, and non-productive if out of frame or containing stop codons. As previously described, clonality was calculated on the basis of Shannon's entropy. Mean CDR3 Kyte-Doolittle hydropathy was derived from the predicted amino acid sequences of productive clones. Using the R hclust function, scaled V gene usage was clustered hierarchically with Manhattan distance and complete linkage. Sharing of clones by CDR3 amino acid sequence was evaluated through resampling of 12 repertoires per group over 100 rounds. Repertoires were searched for approximately 70 published EBV-specific and fewer than 300 published CMV-specific TCRbeta sequences. A couple of CVID samples that yielded fewer than 10,000 sequences were excluded from the analysis, so approximately 40 CVID repertoires were retained. What TCRdb holds here is the immuneACCESS table cut down to in-frame rearrangements. Part of the clones is not present; checked against another copy, under half of the missing clones reflect an unresolved V gene, and the others are unexplained. The V and J calls and the clone size are those of that table, but D and trimming were determined from the DNA. For this sample the table reports tens of thousands of clones, with no clone seen just once. The leading ten clones occupy approximately 2.2% of the sample.

This clone showed up many times. This clone's antigen is unknown. The sequence runs out 3 residues before the end of the CDR3; the remainder is reconstructed from the germline J gene. Material for sequencing was peripheral blood mononuclear cells. The TCR comes from a person aged 18 to 70 in good health. The V and J segments used are TRBV6-4 and TRBJ1-6; a weak D assignment points to TRBD1 (6 bases agree). CDR3 region: CASSDSFDRPNSPLHF. The covered CDR3 bases are TGTGCCAGCAGTGACTCTTTTGACAGGCCCAATTCACCC.